A selection of T cell receptor beta chains follows, all from one sample in a study of blood T cell repertoires in COVID-19. This table comes from immunoSEQ multiplex PCR, and its TCRdb copy is limited to in-frame clones, with some not included. The table includes roughly 190,000 clones, roughly 84% detected once. The sequenced sample consisted of PBMCs or T cells enriched from blood (not recorded which). These receptors all stem from a woman in her 30s who had been exposed to COVID-19. CDR3s include the opening cysteine and the closing phenylalanine or tryptophan. Fields, in order: V gene, J gene, D gene, clone size, CDR3 DNA, CDR3 protein. The D gene is left open where the match is weak. Rows may omit the clone size; those that give it use once, few, many or a size class.

V gene: TRBV2; J gene: TRBJ1-1; D gene: .; clone size: .; CDR3 DNA: TGTGCCACAGTCAGGGGTGGCACTGAAGCTTTCTTT; CDR3 protein: CATVRGGTEAFF
V gene: TRBV7-2; J gene: TRBJ2-2; D gene: .; clone size: once; CDR3 DNA: TGTGCCAGCAGCTCCACCCTGGCAGGTCAACTGTTTTTT; CDR3 protein: CASSSTLAGQLFF
V gene: TRBV7-9; J gene: TRBJ1-2; D gene: TRBD1; clone size: .; CDR3 DNA: TGTGCCAGCAGCTTCCCCGGGACAGGGAATGGCTACACCTTC; CDR3 protein: CASSFPGTGNGYTF
V gene: TRBV6-1; J gene: TRBJ1-1; D gene: .; clone size: .; CDR3 DNA: TGTGCCAGCAGTGCCAGGATAGGGATAGGGGGGGTGAACACTGAAGCTTTCTTT; CDR3 protein: CASSARIGIGGVNTEAFF
V gene: TRBV29-1; J gene: TRBJ1-5; D gene: .; clone size: .; CDR3 DNA: TGCAGCGTGATACAGGACAGCAATCAGCCCCAGCATTTT; CDR3 protein: CSVIQDSNQPQHF
V gene: TRBV27; J gene: TRBJ2-2; D gene: .; clone size: .; CDR3 DNA: TGTGCCAGCAGTTTTTGGGCAGCTAACACCGGGGAGCTGTTTTTT; CDR3 protein: CASSFWAANTGELFF
V gene: TRBV5-4; J gene: TRBJ2-5; D gene: TRBD1; clone size: .; CDR3 DNA: TGTGCCAGCAGTTGGATCAGACAGGGCGGGGAGACCCAGTACTTC; CDR3 protein: CASSWIRQGGETQYF
V gene: TRBV5-5; J gene: TRBJ1-5; D gene: .; clone size: .; CDR3 DNA: TGTGCCAGCAGCCCACAGGGAATTCGGAATCAGCCCCAGCATTTT; CDR3 protein: CASSPQGIRNQPQHF
V gene: TRBV5-6; J gene: TRBJ2-1; D gene: .; clone size: few; CDR3 DNA: TGTGCCAGCAGCTTGGGACAGTTCTCTTCCTCCTACAATGAGCAGTTCTTC; CDR3 protein: CASSLGQFSSSYNEQFF
V gene: TRBV15; J gene: TRBJ2-3; D gene: .; clone size: .; CDR3 DNA: TGTGCCACCAGCAGATGGGGGCCGTCGAGGGAAACAGATACGCAGTATTTT; CDR3 protein: CATSRWGPSRETDTQYF
V gene: TRBV6-5; J gene: TRBJ2-2; D gene: TRBD1; clone size: .; CDR3 DNA: TGTGCCAGCAAAACAGGGGGGTTTGGCACCGGGGAGCTGTTTTTT; CDR3 protein: CASKTGGFGTGELFF
V gene: TRBV7-2; J gene: TRBJ1-1; D gene: TRBD1; clone size: .; CDR3 DNA: TGTGCCAGCAGCTTAGTCGCACAGGGGAGTACTGAAGCTTTCTTT; CDR3 protein: CASSLVAQGSTEAFF
V gene: TRBV10-3; J gene: TRBJ1-3; D gene: TRBD1; clone size: .; CDR3 DNA: TGTGCCATCAGTGGGACAGGGGGAGACACCATATATTTT; CDR3 protein: CAISGTGGDTIYF
V gene: TRBV9; J gene: TRBJ1-4; D gene: .; clone size: .; CDR3 DNA: TGTGCCAGCAGCGTAGGGGGGACATCTAATGAAAAACTGTTTTTT; CDR3 protein: CASSVGGTSNEKLFF
V gene: TRBV2; J gene: TRBJ1-1; D gene: TRBD1; clone size: .; CDR3 DNA: TGTGCCAGCATTAAGGCAGGGGGGAACACTGAAGCTTTCTTT; CDR3 protein: CASIKAGGNTEAFF
V gene: TRBV7-2; J gene: TRBJ1-1; D gene: .; clone size: .; CDR3 DNA: TGTGCCAGCAGCTTAGGGGGCAGGATGAACACTGAAGCTTTCTTT; CDR3 protein: CASSLGGRMNTEAFF
V gene: TRBV5-5; J gene: TRBJ1-1; D gene: TRBD1; clone size: .; CDR3 DNA: TGTGCCAGCAGCGCGACCGCACAGGGGGCAGAAGCTTTCTTT; CDR3 protein: CASSATAQGAEAFF
V gene: TRBV19; J gene: TRBJ2-3; D gene: TRBD1; clone size: .; CDR3 DNA: TGTGCCAGTAGCCTCCAGGGACAGGGGTGGGATACGCAGTATTTT; CDR3 protein: CASSLQGQGWDTQYF
V gene: TRBV4-3; J gene: TRBJ1-1; D gene: TRBD1; clone size: .; CDR3 DNA: TGCGCCAGCAGCCAGTCTCTCAGGGGGCTGAATGAAGCTTTCTTT; CDR3 protein: CASSQSLRGLNEAFF
V gene: TRBV11-2; J gene: TRBJ1-1; D gene: TRBD1; clone size: .; CDR3 DNA: TGTGCCAGCAGCAGAGGGGGCGTCTGGCTTAACACTGAAGCTTTCTTT; CDR3 protein: CASSRGGVWLNTEAFF
V gene: TRBV12-5; J gene: TRBJ1-3; D gene: TRBD1; clone size: .; CDR3 DNA: TGTGCTAGTGGTCGGGGACAGCCTGGAGATATTGGAAACACCATATATTTT; CDR3 protein: CASGRGQPGDIGNTIYF
V gene: TRBV9; J gene: TRBJ2-3; D gene: TRBD2; clone size: .; CDR3 DNA: TGTGCCAGCAGCGATCGACTAGCGGGGGCCTTAGACACAGATACGCAGTATTTT; CDR3 protein: CASSDRLAGALDTDTQYF
V gene: TRBV6-5; J gene: TRBJ1-1; D gene: .; clone size: few; CDR3 DNA: TGTGCCAGCAGCTCACCGGGACAATCATCTGAAGCTTTCTTT; CDR3 protein: CASSSPGQSSEAFF
V gene: TRBV4-1; J gene: TRBJ1-2; D gene: .; clone size: few; CDR3 DNA: TGCGCCAGCAGCCAAGCTCAGGGATCCTATGGCTACACCTTC; CDR3 protein: CASSQAQGSYGYTF
V gene: TRBV7-2; J gene: TRBJ1-6; D gene: .; clone size: .; CDR3 DNA: TGTGCCAGCCGGGAACCGAGATTTGAAACCCTCCACTTT; CDR3 protein: CASREPRFETLHF
V gene: TRBV11-2; J gene: TRBJ1-2; D gene: .; clone size: few; CDR3 DNA: TGTGCCAGCAGCTTTACAGGGCTGAATGGCTACACCTTC; CDR3 protein: CASSFTGLNGYTF
V gene: TRBV15; J gene: TRBJ1-2; D gene: .; clone size: .; CDR3 DNA: TGTGCCACCAGCAGAGATCAGGCAGGCTATGGCTACACCTTC; CDR3 protein: CATSRDQAGYGYTF
V gene: TRBV3-1/TRBV3-2; J gene: TRBJ1-2; D gene: .; clone size: .; CDR3 DNA: TGTGCCAGCAGCGGGGCAGGGTTTGGGTCCGGCTACACCTTC; CDR3 protein: CASSGAGFGSGYTF
V gene: TRBV18; J gene: TRBJ1-1; D gene: .; clone size: few; CDR3 DNA: TGTGCCAGCTCACCCCCAGGGAACACTGAAGCTTTCTTT; CDR3 protein: CASSPPGNTEAFF
V gene: TRBV6-5; J gene: TRBJ2-7; D gene: TRBD2; clone size: .; CDR3 DNA: TGTGCCAGCAGGAGGAGCGGGGGGGCATACGAGCAGTACTTC; CDR3 protein: CASRRSGGAYEQYF
V gene: TRBV10-3; J gene: TRBJ2-7; D gene: .; clone size: .; CDR3 DNA: TGTGCCATCAGTGAGCGCAGGGACGAGCAGTACTTC; CDR3 protein: CAISERRDEQYF
V gene: TRBV27; J gene: TRBJ1-2; D gene: .; clone size: .; CDR3 DNA: TGTGCCAGCAGTCCAGGTTATGGGAGAGCTAACTATGGCTACACCTTC; CDR3 protein: CASSPGYGRANYGYTF
V gene: TRBV7-9; J gene: TRBJ2-1; D gene: .; clone size: .; CDR3 DNA: TGTGCCAGCAGCTCTCCGACTAGCTCCTACAATGAGCAGTTCTTC; CDR3 protein: CASSSPTSSYNEQFF
V gene: TRBV2; J gene: TRBJ1-6; D gene: TRBD1; clone size: .; CDR3 DNA: TGTGCCAGCAGTACCCGAGGACAGGGGTATTCACCCCTCCACTTT; CDR3 protein: CASSTRGQGYSPLHF
V gene: TRBV5-6; J gene: TRBJ2-1; D gene: TRBD1; clone size: .; CDR3 DNA: TGTGCCAGCAGCGGACCGGTTTTAGGGGGCGGGAATGAGCAGTTCTTC; CDR3 protein: CASSGPVLGGGNEQFF
V gene: TRBV27; J gene: TRBJ1-6; D gene: .; clone size: .; CDR3 DNA: TGTGCCAGCAGTTCCCCTTGGCAGTCGTATAATTCACCCCTCCACTTT; CDR3 protein: CASSSPWQSYNSPLHF
V gene: TRBV9; J gene: TRBJ2-4; D gene: .; clone size: once; CDR3 DNA: TGTGCCAGCAGCGCGACGGGAGACCCCAAAAACATTCAGTACTTC; CDR3 protein: CASSATGDPKNIQYF
V gene: TRBV2; J gene: TRBJ2-7; D gene: TRBD1; clone size: .; CDR3 DNA: TGTGCCAGCAGTATACGGGACAGTTCTGGCGAGCAGTACTTC; CDR3 protein: CASSIRDSSGEQYF
V gene: TRBV2; J gene: TRBJ1-6; D gene: TRBD1; clone size: .; CDR3 DNA: TGTGCCAGCGTGGGACAGGGAAATTCACCCCTCCACTTT; CDR3 protein: CASVGQGNSPLHF
V gene: TRBV3-1/TRBV3-2; J gene: TRBJ1-2; D gene: .; clone size: .; CDR3 DNA: TGTGCCAGCGGTGGGGAGCGGTCTAACTATGGCTACACCTTC; CDR3 protein: CASGGERSNYGYTF
V gene: TRBV6-5; J gene: TRBJ2-3; D gene: .; clone size: .; CDR3 DNA: TGTGCCAGCAGTTTCGCTGCGGGGACGCAGTATTTT; CDR3 protein: CASSFAAGTQYF
V gene: TRBV6-1; J gene: TRBJ1-4; D gene: .; clone size: .; CDR3 DNA: TGTGCCAGCAGTGACAGGGTTTTTGAAAAACTGTTTTTT; CDR3 protein: CASSDRVFEKLFF